What follows are 10 T cell receptor beta chains derived from one specimen sequenced in a study of blood T cell repertoires in COVID-19. Assay used: immunoSEQ multiplex PCR; TCRdb lists only in-frame clones, some missing. The table lists approximately 15,000 clones, approximately 91% of them singletons. The sample consisted of peripheral blood. The source is a man aged 60 to 75 with acute or convalescent COVID-19.

V and J are TRBV6-5 and TRBJ2-2; D uncertain. V was cut by 0 bases and J by 0 bases, with 8 bases left in between. This CDR3 is 16 amino acids long. Germline CDR1 MNHEY, CDR2 SVGAGI. The CDR3 DNA reads as TGTGCCAGCAGTTACTCCCTCCTCTCGAACACCGGGGAGCTGTTTTTT. It specifies CASSYSLLSNTGELFF.

The chain employs TRBV3-1 (or the pseudogene TRBV3-2) and TRBJ2-7, with no clear D. This CDR3 is built from 13 residues. The V end was cut by 1 base, the J end by 3 bases, with 7 bases between. Germline V gene data show CDR1 as LGHDT and CDR2 as YNNKEL (reference sequence). CDR3 DNA sequence: TGTGCCAGCAGCCAAGGGCTTCTCTACGAGCAGTACTTC. Its translation is CASSQGLLYEQYF.

The chain has TRBV5-1 and TRBJ2-1; 8 bases match TRBD1. Germline values: CDR1 SGHRS, CDR2 YFSETQ. Unmatched junction bases numbered 4, after V lost 4 bases and J lost 13 bases. CDR3 length: 11 residues. The CDR3 DNA reads TGCGCCAGCAGCACGGACAGGGTCCAGTTCTTC. Amino acid sequence: CASSTDRVQFF.

J is TRBJ2-1 and V is TRBV5-6; perhaps TRBD1 as D (5 bases). V lost 3 bases and J 10 bases, leaving 11 bases between the germline ends. CDR1 is SGHDT and CDR2 is YYEEEE in the germline V gene. The CDR3 totals 12 residues. The CDR3 nucleotides read TGTGCCAGCAGCTGGGGTAGGGGAGAGCAGTTCTTC. As protein: CASSWGRGEQFF.

This chain's CDR3 is CASSEISTGELFF. CDR3 nucleotides: TGCGCCAGCAGTGAGATATCCACCGGGGAGCTGTTTTTT. V gene TRBV10-1 combines with J gene TRBJ2-2, with no clear D. This CDR3 contains 13 residues. Germline CDR1 and CDR2: WNHNN and SYGVQD (reference sequence). V dropped 2 bases and J dropped 4 bases, with 5 bases sitting between them.

The genes are TRBV11-2 and TRBJ1-1, with D maybe TRBD1 (6 bases). Per germline, CDR1 SGHAT and CDR2 FQNNGV. V was pared by 2 bases and J by 3 bases, with 10 bases between. This CDR3 is 14 amino acids long. The CDR3 loop is CASSLQGTYTEAFF. For the CDR3, the DNA is TGTGCCAGCAGCTTACAGGGGACGTACACTGAAGCTTTCTTT.

The J gene is TRBJ2-1, the V gene TRBV5-1, with 9 bases matching TRBD2. CDR1 and CDR2 (germline): SGHRS, YFSETQ. The CDR3 contains 16 residues. Trimming at V came to 2 bases and at J to 2 bases, leaving 5 bases not matched to a gene. Written as DNA, the CDR3 is TGCGCCAGCAGCTTCGTTAGCGGGGGAACCTACAATGAGCAGTTCTTC. Protein: CASSFVSGGTYNEQFF.

This clone was picked up one time. The rearrangement joins TRBV20-1 to TRBJ2-1, with D tentatively TRBD1 (5 bases). V lost 3 bases, J lost 7 bases, and 16 bases lay in between. The CDR3 contains 14 residues. Germline-derived CDR1 and CDR2 are DFQATT and SNEGSKA (reference sequence). This chain's CDR3 is CSASSIGAWNEQFF. For the CDR3, the DNA is TGCAGTGCTAGTAGCATTGGGGCCTGGAATGAGCAGTTCTTC.

The chain joins TRBV28 to TRBJ1-1; TRBD1 is a possible D gene (5 bases). V lost 3 bases to trimming and J lost 11 bases, with 10 bases between them. The CDR3 length is 11 residues. Germline CDR1 is MDHEN and CDR2 is SYDVKM. The chain's CDR3 is CASSFGNRAFF. The CDR3 DNA reads as TGTGCCAGCAGTTTCGGAAACAGGGCTTTCTTT.

The chain uses TRBV11-2 and TRBJ1-2; D gene unclear. Germline values: CDR1 SGHAT, CDR2 FQNNGV. The germline V and J ends were trimmed by 1 base and 2 bases, with 11 bases remaining between them. The CDR3 has 15 residues. The chain's CDR3 is CASSLVDTVNYGYTF. CDR3 in DNA: TGTGCCAGCAGCTTAGTAGATACAGTAAACTATGGCTACACCTTC.